The table lists the clone carrying this TCR beta chain with a count of one. Germline CDR1 SEHNR, CDR2 FQNEAQ (reference sequence). This CDR3 region has 16 residues. V was pared by 5 bases and J by 0 bases, with 14 bases between. The data belong to a study of T cell changes during pregnancy in multiple sclerosis. Some clones are missing from TCRdb's copy, which holds only in-frame ones; the method was immunoSEQ multiplex PCR. Seen here are about 100,000 clones, about 90% observed once, and the top ten hold about 1.9%. The sequence was obtained from a female donor with multiple sclerosis, enrolled in a pregnancy study. The sequences come from peripheral blood, collected after pregnancy. The chain combines TRBV7-9 with TRBJ1-3, with D perhaps TRBD1 (5 bases). Here the CDR3 DNA reads TGTGCCAGCAGCCCGGGGGACGGAGGCTCTGGAAACACCATATATTTT. Encoded protein: CASSPGDGGSGNTIYF.